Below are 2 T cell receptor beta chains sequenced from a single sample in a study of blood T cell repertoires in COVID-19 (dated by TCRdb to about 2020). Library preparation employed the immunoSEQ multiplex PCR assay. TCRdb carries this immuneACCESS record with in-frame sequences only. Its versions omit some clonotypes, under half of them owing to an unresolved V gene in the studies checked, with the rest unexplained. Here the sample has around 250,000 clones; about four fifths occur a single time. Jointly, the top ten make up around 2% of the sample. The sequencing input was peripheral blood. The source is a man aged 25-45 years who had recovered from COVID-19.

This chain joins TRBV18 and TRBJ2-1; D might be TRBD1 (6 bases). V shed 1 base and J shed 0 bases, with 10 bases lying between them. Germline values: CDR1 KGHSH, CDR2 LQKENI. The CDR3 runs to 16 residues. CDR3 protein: CASSPRGRGSYNEQFF. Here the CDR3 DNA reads TGTGCCAGCTCACCACGGGGCAGGGGCTCCTACAATGAGCAGTTCTTC.

CDR3 in amino acids: CAISGRQLTVQETQYF. The DNA for the CDR3 is TGTGCCATCAGTGGGAGGCAACTAACTGTCCAAGAGACCCAGTACTTC. J is TRBJ2-5 and V is TRBV10-3, with D possibly TRBD2 on 5 matching bases. In germline, CDR1 is ENHRY, CDR2 SYGVKD. The CDR3 spans 16 residues. Trimming took 4 bases from V and 1 from J, leaving 16 bases between them.